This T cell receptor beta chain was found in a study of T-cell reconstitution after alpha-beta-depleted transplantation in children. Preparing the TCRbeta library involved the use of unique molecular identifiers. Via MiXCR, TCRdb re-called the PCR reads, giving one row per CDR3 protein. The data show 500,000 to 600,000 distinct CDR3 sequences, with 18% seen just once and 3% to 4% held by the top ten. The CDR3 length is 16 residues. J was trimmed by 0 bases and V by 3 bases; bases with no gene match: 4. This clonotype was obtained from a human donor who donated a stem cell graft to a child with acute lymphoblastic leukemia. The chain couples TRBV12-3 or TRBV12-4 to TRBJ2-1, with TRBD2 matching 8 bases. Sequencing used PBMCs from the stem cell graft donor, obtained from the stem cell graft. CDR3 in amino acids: CASSFESGSSYNEQFF. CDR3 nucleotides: TGTGCCAGCAGTTTCGAAAGCGGGAGCTCCTACAATGAGCAGTTCTTC.